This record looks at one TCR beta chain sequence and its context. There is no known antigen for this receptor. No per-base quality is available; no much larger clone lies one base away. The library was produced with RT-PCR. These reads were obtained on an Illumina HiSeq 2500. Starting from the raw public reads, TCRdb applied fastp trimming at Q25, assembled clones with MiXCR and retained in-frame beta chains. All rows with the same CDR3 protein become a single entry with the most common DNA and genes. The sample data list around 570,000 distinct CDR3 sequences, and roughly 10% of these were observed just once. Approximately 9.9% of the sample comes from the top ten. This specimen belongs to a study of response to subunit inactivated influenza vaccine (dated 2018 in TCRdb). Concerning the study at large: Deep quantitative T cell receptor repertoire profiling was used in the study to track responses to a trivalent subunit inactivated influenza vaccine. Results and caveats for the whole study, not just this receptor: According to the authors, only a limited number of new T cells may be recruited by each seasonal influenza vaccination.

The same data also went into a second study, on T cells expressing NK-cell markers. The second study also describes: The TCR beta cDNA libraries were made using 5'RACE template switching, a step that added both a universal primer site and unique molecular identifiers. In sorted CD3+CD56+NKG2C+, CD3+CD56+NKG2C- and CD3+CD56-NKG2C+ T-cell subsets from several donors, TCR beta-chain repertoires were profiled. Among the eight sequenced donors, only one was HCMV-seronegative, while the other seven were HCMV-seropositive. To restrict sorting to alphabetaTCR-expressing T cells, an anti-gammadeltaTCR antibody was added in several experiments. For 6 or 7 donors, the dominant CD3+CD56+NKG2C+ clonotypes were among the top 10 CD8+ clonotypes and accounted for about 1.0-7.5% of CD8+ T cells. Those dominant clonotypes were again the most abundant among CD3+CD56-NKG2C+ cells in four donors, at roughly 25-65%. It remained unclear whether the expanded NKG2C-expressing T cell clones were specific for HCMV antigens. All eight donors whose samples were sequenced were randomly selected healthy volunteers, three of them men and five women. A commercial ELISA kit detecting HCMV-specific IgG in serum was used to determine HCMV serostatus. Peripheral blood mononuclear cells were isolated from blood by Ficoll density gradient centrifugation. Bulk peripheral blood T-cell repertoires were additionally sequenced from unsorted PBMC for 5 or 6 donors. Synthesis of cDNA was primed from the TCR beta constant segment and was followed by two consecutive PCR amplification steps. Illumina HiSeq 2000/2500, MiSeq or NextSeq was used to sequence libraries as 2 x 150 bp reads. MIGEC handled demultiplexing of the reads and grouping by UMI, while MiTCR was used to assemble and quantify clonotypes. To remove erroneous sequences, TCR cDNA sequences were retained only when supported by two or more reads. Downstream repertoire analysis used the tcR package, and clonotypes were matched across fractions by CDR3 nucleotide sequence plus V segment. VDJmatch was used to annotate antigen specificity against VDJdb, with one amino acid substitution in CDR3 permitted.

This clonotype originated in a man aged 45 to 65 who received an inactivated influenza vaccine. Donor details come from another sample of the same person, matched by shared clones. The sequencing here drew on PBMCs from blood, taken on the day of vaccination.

The DNA sequence follows: TGTGCCAGCAGTTTAGCGGGAAGGATCGGGTCACCCCTCCACTTT. This encodes CASSLAGRIGSPLHF. The chain employs TRBV12-3 or TRBV12-4 and TRBJ1-6; no D gene call is confident. From cysteine to phenylalanine, the CDR3 is 15 amino acids long. Just the 45-base CDR3 DNA is kept, in frame starting at base 1. V lost 0 bases and J lost 10 bases; the stretch between them is 13 bases long.